This T cell receptor beta chain is drawn from a study of post-analysis software for immune sequencing data. The library was made from cDNA and included unique molecular identifiers. TCRdb passed the PCR reads through MiXCR, listing each CDR3 protein once. Counted here are 650,000 to 900,000 distinct CDR3 sequences, about half occurring once; the ten biggest clones make up roughly 4.4%. Trimming took 5 bases from V and 5 from J, leaving 9 bases between them. The germline gives CDR1 SGHAT, CDR2 FQNNGV. CDR3 size: 12 residues. In the case of this clonotype: Its antigen remains unidentified.

Whole-study results and caveats: Patients had higher frequencies than controls of about five TRBV segments, including TRBV5-6, TRBV5-1 and TRBV20-1. F-measure co-clustering was strong for batch-matched samples.

The TCR was taken from a girl between 5 and 17 years old with multiple sclerosis. The V gene is TRBV11-2, the J gene TRBJ2-5; tentatively, D is TRBD1 or TRBD2 (5 bases each). Sequencing input: blood. For the CDR3, the DNA is TGTGCCAGCAGCCAGAGGGACGAGACCCAGTACTTC. Translation gives CASSQRDETQYF.